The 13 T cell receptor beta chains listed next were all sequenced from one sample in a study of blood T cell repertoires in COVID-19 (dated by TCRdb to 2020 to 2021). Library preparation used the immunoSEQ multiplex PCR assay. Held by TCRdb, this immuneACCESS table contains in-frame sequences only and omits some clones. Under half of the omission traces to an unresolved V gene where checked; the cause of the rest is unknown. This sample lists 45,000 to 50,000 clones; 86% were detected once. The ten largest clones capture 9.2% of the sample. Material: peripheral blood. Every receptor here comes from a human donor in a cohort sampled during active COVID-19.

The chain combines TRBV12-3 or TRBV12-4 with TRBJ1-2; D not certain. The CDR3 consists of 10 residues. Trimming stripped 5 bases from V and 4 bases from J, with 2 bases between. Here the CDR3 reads CASSLYGYTF. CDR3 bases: TGTGCCAGCAGTCTCTATGGCTACACCTTC.

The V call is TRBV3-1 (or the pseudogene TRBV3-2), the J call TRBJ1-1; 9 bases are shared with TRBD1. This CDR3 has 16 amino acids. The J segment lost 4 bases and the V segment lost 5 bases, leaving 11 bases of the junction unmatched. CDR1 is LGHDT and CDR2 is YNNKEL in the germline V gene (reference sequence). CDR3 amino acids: CASSYVPGQGGTEAFF. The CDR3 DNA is TGTGCCAGCAGCTACGTCCCGGGACAGGGCGGCACTGAAGCTTTCTTT.

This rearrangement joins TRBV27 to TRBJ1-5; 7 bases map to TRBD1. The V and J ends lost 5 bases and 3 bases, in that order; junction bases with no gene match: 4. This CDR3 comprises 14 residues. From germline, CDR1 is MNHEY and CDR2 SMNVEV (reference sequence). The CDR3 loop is CASSPTGVNQPQHF. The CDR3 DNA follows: TGTGCCAGCAGTCCAACAGGGGTCAATCAGCCCCAGCATTTT.

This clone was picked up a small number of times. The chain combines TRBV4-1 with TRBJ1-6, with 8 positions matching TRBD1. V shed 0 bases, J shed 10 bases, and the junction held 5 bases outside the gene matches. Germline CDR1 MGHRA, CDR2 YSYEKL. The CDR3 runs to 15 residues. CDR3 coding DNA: TGCGCCAGCAGCCAAGAAGTGACAGGGGAGTCACCCCTCCACTTT. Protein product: CASSQEVTGESPLHF.

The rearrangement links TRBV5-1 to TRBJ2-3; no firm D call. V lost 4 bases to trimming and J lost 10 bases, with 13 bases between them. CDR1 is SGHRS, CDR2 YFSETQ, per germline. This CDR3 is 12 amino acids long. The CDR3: CASSIDSLPQYF. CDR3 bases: TGCGCCAGCAGCATCGATAGTCTCCCGCAGTATTTT.

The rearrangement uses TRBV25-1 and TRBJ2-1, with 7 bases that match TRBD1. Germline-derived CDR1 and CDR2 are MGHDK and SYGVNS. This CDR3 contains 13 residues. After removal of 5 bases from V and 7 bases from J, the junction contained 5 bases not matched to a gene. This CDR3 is CASSNPGGNEQFF. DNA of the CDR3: TGTGCCAGCAGTAACCCAGGGGGAAATGAGCAGTTCTTC.

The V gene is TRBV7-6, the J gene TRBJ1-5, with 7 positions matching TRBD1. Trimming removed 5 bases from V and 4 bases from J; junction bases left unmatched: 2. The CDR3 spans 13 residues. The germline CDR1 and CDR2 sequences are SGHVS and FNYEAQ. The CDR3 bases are TGTGCCAGCAGCCCGGGACAGAATCAGCCCCAGCATTTT. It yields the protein CASSPGQNQPQHF. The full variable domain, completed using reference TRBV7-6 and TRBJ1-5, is GAGVSQSPRYKVTKRGQDVALRCDPISGHVSLYWYRQALGQGPEFLTYFNYEAQQDKSGLPNDRFSAERPEGSISTLTIQRTEQRDSAMYRCASSPGQNQPQHFGDGTRLSIL.

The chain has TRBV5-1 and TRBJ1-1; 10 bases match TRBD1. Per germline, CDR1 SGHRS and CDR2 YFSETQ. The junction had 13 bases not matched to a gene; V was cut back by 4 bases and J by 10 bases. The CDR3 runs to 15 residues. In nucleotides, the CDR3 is TGCGCCAGCAGCCCCGGGACAGGGGATTCTGTGGGAGCTTTCTTT. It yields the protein CASSPGTGDSVGAFF. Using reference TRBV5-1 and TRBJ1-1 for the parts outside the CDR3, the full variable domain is KAGVTQTPRYLIKTRGQQVTLSCSPISGHRSVSWYQQTPGQGLQFLFEYFSETQRNKGNFPGRFSGRQFSNSRSEMNVSTLELGDSALYLCASSPGTGDSVGAFFGQGTRLTVV.

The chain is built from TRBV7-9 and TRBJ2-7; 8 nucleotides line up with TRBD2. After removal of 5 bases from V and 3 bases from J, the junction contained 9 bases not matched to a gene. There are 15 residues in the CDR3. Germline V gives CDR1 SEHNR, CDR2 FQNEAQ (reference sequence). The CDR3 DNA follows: TGTGCCAGCAGCCCAAAGAGGGGACTAGGCTACGAGCAGTACTTC. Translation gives CASSPKRGLGYEQYF.

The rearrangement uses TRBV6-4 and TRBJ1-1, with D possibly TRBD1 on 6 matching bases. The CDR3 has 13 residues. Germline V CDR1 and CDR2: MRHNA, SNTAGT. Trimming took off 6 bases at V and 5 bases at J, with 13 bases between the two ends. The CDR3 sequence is CASRERGGTEAFF. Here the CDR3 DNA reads TGTGCCAGCAGAGAAAGGGGGGGAACTGAAGCTTTCTTT.

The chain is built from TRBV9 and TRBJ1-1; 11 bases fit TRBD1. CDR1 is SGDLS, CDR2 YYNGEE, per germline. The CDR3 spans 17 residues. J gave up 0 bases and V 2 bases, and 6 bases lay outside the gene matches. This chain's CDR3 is CASSVQRTGGVNTEAFF. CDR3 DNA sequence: TGTGCCAGCAGCGTTCAGCGGACAGGGGGCGTGAACACTGAAGCTTTCTTT.

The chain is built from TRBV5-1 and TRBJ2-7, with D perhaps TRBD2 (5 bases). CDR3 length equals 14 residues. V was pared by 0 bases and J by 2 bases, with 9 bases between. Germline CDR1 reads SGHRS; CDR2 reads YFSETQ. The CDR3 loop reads CASSLEDGAYEQYF. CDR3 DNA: TGCGCCAGCAGCTTGGAGGACGGGGCCTACGAGCAGTACTTC.

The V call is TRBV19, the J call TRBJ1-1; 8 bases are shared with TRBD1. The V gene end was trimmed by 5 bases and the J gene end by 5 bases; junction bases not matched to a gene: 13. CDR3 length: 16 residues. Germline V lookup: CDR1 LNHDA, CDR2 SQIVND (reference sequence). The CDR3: CASSPGQGERRTEAFF. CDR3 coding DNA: TGTGCCAGTAGTCCAGGACAGGGTGAACGTAGGACTGAAGCTTTCTTT. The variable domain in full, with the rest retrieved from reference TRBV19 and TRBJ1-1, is DGGITQSPKYLFRKEGQNVTLSCEQNLNHDAMYWYRQDPGQGLRLIYYSQIVNDFQKGDIAEGYSVSREKKESFPLTVTSAQKNPTAFYLCASSPGQGERRTEAFFGQGTRLTVV.